This T cell receptor (beta chain) was sequenced during a study of blood T cell repertoires in COVID-19. Study as a whole: Nucleic acid was either cDNA or gDNA, and it came from T cells, B-cell-depleted T cells, or PBMCs.

V lost 2 bases to trimming and J lost 3 bases, with 13 bases between them. The CDR3 is 15 amino acids. Germline-derived CDR1 and CDR2 are MNHEY and SVGEGT. Original data processing: For nucleated cells, counts were estimated from reference gene primer amplification. Assay: immunoSEQ multiplex PCR; the TCRdb copy retains only in-frame clones and omits some. V and J calls plus clone size are reproduced from that table; the DNA served to infer D and trimming. The repertoire holds some 240,000 clones, with 82% as singletons. Input material: peripheral blood. The genes are TRBV6-2 or TRBV6-3 and TRBJ1-2, with D possibly matching TRBD1 (6 bases). The sequence was obtained from a woman aged 60-75 years with active or convalescent COVID-19. This CDR3 is CASSYGLQGHYGYTF. The CDR3 DNA reads TGTGCCAGCAGTTACGGGCTCCAGGGGCACTATGGCTACACCTTC.